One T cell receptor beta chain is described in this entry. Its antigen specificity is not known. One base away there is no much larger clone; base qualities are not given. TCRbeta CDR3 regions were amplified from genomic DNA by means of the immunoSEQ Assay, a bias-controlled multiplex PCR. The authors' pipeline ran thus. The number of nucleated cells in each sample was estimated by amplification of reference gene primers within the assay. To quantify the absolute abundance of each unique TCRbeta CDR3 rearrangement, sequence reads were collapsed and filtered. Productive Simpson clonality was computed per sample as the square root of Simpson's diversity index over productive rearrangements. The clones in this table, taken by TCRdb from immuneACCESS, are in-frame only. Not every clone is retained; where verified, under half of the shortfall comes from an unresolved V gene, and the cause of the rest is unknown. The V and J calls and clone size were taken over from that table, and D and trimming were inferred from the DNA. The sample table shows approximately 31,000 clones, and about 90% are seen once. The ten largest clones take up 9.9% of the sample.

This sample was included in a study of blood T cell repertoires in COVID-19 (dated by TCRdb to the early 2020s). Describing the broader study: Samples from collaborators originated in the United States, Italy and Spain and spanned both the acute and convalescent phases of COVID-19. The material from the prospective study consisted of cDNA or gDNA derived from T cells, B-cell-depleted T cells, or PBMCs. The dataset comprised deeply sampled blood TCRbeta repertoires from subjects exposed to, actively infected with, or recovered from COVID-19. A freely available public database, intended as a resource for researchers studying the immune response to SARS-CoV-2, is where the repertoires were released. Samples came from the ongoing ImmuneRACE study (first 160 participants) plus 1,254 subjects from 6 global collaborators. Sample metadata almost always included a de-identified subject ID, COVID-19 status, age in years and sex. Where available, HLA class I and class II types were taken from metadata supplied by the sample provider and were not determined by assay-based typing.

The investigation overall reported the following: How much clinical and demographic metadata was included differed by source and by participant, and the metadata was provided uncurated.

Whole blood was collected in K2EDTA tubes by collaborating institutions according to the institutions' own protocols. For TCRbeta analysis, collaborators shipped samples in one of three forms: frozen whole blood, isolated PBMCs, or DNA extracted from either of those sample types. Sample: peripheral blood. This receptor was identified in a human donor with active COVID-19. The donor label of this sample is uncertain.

DNA sequence: TGTGCCAGCAGCCCAGGTCGGTCCAATGAGCAGTTCTTC. This sequence encodes CASSPGRSNEQFF. The sequence joins TRBV7-3 to TRBJ2-1, with the identity of the D gene unclear. The CDR3 measures 13 amino acids from cysteine to phenylalanine. Only the CDR3 region is kept as DNA, spanning 39 bases read in frame from base 1. CDR1 is given as SGHTA and CDR2 as FQGTGA, both from the germline V gene. The V end loses 5 bases and the J end loses 6 bases, and a stretch of 11 bases separates them.